The 22 T cell receptor beta chains presented below share a single source sample, sequenced in a study of T cell clones after liver transplantation. Profiling relied on immunoSEQ multiplex PCR, and the TCRdb table lists in-frame clones only, not all of them. The table includes 65,000 to 85,000 clones, approximately 81% detected once. Sample: CD4+ T cells from blood, taken roughly 50 months after liver transplant. These receptors came from a human patient who received a liver transplant. The graft donor may have given rise to some T cells.

This clone came up a few times. The V call is TRBV5-1, the J call TRBJ1-1; D call uncertain. The CDR3 runs to 14 residues. V was pared by 4 bases and J by 2 bases, with 12 bases between. Germline V gene sequence: CDR1 SGHRS, CDR2 YFSETQ. CDR3 nucleotide sequence: TGCGCCAGCAGCGCCCCGCGGGGTAACACTGAAGCTTTCTTT. Its protein is CASSAPRGNTEAFF.

V and J are TRBV28 and TRBJ2-7, with TRBD2 matching 9 bases. This CDR3 comprises 15 residues. In germline, CDR1 is MDHEN, CDR2 SYDVKM. The V and J ends lost 5 bases and 4 bases, in that order; junction bases with no gene match: 9. CDR3 amino acids: CASSTRASGKYEQYF. The CDR3 DNA reads as TGTGCCAGCAGTACCCGGGCTAGCGGGAAGTACGAGCAGTACTTC.

This chain uses TRBV7-2 with TRBJ1-5; TRBD1 matches at 8 bases. CDR1 is SGHTA and CDR2 is FQGNSA in the germline V gene. This CDR3 is 15 amino acids long. With 1 base clipped from V and 4 bases from J, the junction kept 3 bases outside the gene matches. CDR3: CASSLGQGANQPQHF. As DNA, the CDR3 is TGTGCCAGCAGCTTAGGGCAGGGGGCGAATCAGCCCCAGCATTTT.

The count of this clone is one. The chain recombines TRBV19 with TRBJ2-7, with 8 bases matching TRBD2. Germline V CDR1 and CDR2: LNHDA, SQIVND (reference sequence). V shed 6 bases and J 5 bases; nucleotides not matched to a gene: 9. This CDR3 contains 14 residues. CDR3 coding DNA: TGTGCCAGTAGAGTCAGCGGGAGCACTGACGAGCAGTACTTC. It yields the protein CASRVSGSTDEQYF.

The chain recombines TRBV6-5 with TRBJ2-7; TRBD2 matches at 9 bases. The V gene end was trimmed by 6 bases and the J gene end by 1 base; junction bases not matched to a gene: 7. This CDR3 is 15 amino acids long. The germline gives CDR1 MNHEY, CDR2 SVGAGI. CDR3 sequence: CASSDAGGPSYEQYF. The CDR3 DNA sequence: TGTGCCAGCAGCGACGCGGGGGGGCCTTCCTACGAGCAGTACTTC.

The rearrangement links TRBV5-1 to TRBJ2-1; 9 bases are a match to TRBD2. The germline gives CDR1 SGHRS, CDR2 YFSETQ. This CDR3 is 17 amino acids long. The trim removed 4 bases at V and 9 bases at J, leaving 17 bases unmatched. CDR3 region: CASSLRQLAGGSGEQFF. CDR3 bases: TGCGCCAGCAGCCTCCGACAACTAGCGGGCGGCTCTGGTGAGCAGTTCTTC.

The chain carries TRBV7-2 and TRBJ2-2; no reliable D call. Germline loops: CDR1 SGHTA, CDR2 FQGNSA. The CDR3 has 13 residues. Between the trimmed V and J ends, which lost 1 base and 5 bases, there was a span of 5 bases. The CDR3 protein is CASSLGRTGELFF. As DNA, the CDR3 is TGTGCCAGCAGCTTAGGGCGGACCGGGGAGCTGTTTTTT.

A few counts support this clone. The chain employs TRBV19 and TRBJ2-2; no reliable D call. The V gene lost 5 bases and the J gene lost 1 base, with 8 bases spanning the gap. Germline values: CDR1 LNHDA, CDR2 SQIVND (reference sequence). This CDR3 spans 14 amino acids. The CDR3 here is CASSSQVNTGELFF. In DNA form, the CDR3 reads TGTGCCAGTAGTTCTCAGGTGAACACCGGGGAGCTGTTTTTT.

In this sample, this clone turned up once. V and J are TRBV19 and TRBJ2-2; possible D gene TRBD2, 5 bases. The V end lost 7 bases, the J end lost 4 bases, and 19 bases lay between the germline ends. The CDR3 is 16 amino acids. In germline, CDR1 is LNHDA, CDR2 SQIVND (reference sequence). This CDR3 is CASINPGNPSTGELFF. In DNA form, the CDR3 reads TGTGCCAGTATTAATCCCGGGAATCCCTCCACCGGGGAGCTGTTTTTT.

The chain has TRBV25-1 and TRBJ1-2; no clear D. The CDR3 has 15 residues. Germline-derived CDR1 and CDR2 are MGHDK and SYGVNS. V shed 4 bases and J shed 6 bases, with 18 bases lying between them. CDR3 sequence (DNA): TGTGCCAGCAGTGCCGCCGGCGGCAGGCGGAATGGCTACACCTTC. Translation: CASSAAGGRRNGYTF.

This clone has a single count. DNA of the CDR3: TGTGCCAGCAGCCTACGACAGAATAGCAATCAGCCCCAGCATTTT. Residues: CASSLRQNSNQPQHF. V is TRBV7-8 and J is TRBJ1-5, with D maybe TRBD1 (5 bases). There are 15 residues in the CDR3. Germline V gene data show CDR1 as SGHVS and CDR2 as FQNEAQ. Trimming took off 5 bases at V and 0 bases at J, with 11 bases between the two ends.

There are a few counts of this clone. The J gene is TRBJ1-2, the V gene TRBV2; D remains unclear. Germline CDR1 is SNHLY and CDR2 is FYNNEI. CDR3 length equals 10 residues. Trimming took 4 bases from V and 7 from J, leaving 4 bases between them. The CDR3 loop is CASSVPGYTF. The CDR3 DNA sequence: TGTGCCAGCAGTGTTCCTGGCTACACCTTC. The variable domain in full, completed from reference TRBV2 and TRBJ1-2, reads EPEVTQTPSHQVTQMGQEVILRCVPISNHLYFYWYRQILGQKVEFLVSFYNNEISEKSEIFDDQFSVERPDGSNFTLKIRSTKLEDSAMYFCASSVPGYTFGSGTRLTVV.

The rearrangement links TRBV5-8 to TRBJ2-7, with 11 bases matching TRBD2. This CDR3 is built from 16 residues. From germline, CDR1 is SGHTS and CDR2 YDEGEE. V lost 4 bases to trimming and J lost 1 base; unmatched junction nucleotides: 7. CDR3 nucleotides: TGTGCCAGCAGCGCCTACAGACTAGCGGGGTCCTACGAGCAGTACTTC. Its translation is CASSAYRLAGSYEQYF. Looking up the rest from reference TRBV5-8 and TRBJ2-7 gives the full variable domain: EAGVTQSPTHLIKTRGQQATLRCSPISGHTSVYWYQQALGLGLQFLLWYDEGEERNRGNFPPRFSGRQFPNYSSELNVNALELEDSALYLCASSAYRLAGSYEQYFGPGTRLTVT.

The chain joins TRBV5-1 to TRBJ2-5; 10 bases are shared with TRBD2. Germline CDR1 SGHRS, CDR2 YFSETQ. The CDR3 spans 17 residues. Trimming at V came to 1 base and at J to 5 bases, leaving 11 bases not matched to a gene. The CDR3 nucleotides are TGCGCCAGCAGCTTGCTAGCGGGAGACCTCTCCAGTGAGACCCAGTACTTC. Translation: CASSLLAGDLSSETQYF.

The rearrangement links TRBV25-1 to TRBJ1-5; D is ambiguous. The germline V gene encodes CDR1 MGHDK and CDR2 SYGVNS. This CDR3 is 13 amino acids long. V shed 3 bases and J shed 0 bases, with 3 bases lying between them. CDR3 sequence (DNA): TGTGCCAGCAGTGAGGGTAGCAATCAGCCCCAGCATTTT. Translated: CASSEGSNQPQHF.

The chain has TRBV28 and TRBJ2-5, with D possibly TRBD2 on 6 matching bases. Trimming took off 2 bases at V and 14 bases at J, with 15 bases between the two ends. The CDR3 covers 12 residues. From germline, CDR1 is MDHEN and CDR2 SYDVKM. CDR3 in amino acids: CASSLVGLATYF. Written as DNA, the CDR3 is TGTGCCAGCAGTTTAGTTGGGCTAGCGACCTACTTC.

The chain is built from TRBV4-3 and TRBJ1-2; tentative D call: TRBD1 (6 bases). Trimming left V 4 bases short and J 8 bases short, with 17 bases between. This CDR3 contains 14 residues. Germline loops: CDR1 LGHNA, CDR2 YSLEER. CDR3 residues: CASSPSGGSGGYTF. CDR3 bases: TGCGCCAGCAGCCCGTCCGGGGGCTCGGGGGGCTACACCTTC.

Only one count was recorded for this clone. The J gene is TRBJ1-1, the V gene TRBV10-3; 8 bases are shared with TRBD1. The V and J ends lost 6 bases and 5 bases, in that order; junction bases with no gene match: 5. The CDR3 loop spans 13 amino acids. Germline V gene lookup returns CDR1 ENHRY and CDR2 SYGVKD. The CDR3 spells CAIRRTGLTEAFF. CDR3 sequence (DNA): TGTGCCATCAGGCGGACAGGGCTTACTGAAGCTTTCTTT.

The J gene is TRBJ1-3, the V gene TRBV4-1; D unresolved. CDR3 length: 14 residues. Between the trimmed V and J ends, which lost 4 bases and 2 bases, there was a span of 9 bases. Germline CDR1 MGHRA, CDR2 YSYEKL. The CDR3: CASSLIAAGNTIYF. CDR3 coding DNA: TGCGCCAGCAGCCTAATAGCAGCTGGAAACACCATATATTTT.

V usage is TRBV5-6 and J usage is TRBJ2-1; 10 bases align to TRBD2. The length of the CDR3 is 13 residues. Germline-derived CDR1 and CDR2 are SGHDT and YYEEEE. V was clipped by 5 bases and J by 9 bases; unmatched bases: 5. The CDR3 reads CASRAGGPGEQFF. The CDR3 coding sequence is TGTGCCAGCAGAGCGGGAGGGCCGGGTGAGCAGTTCTTC.

The rearrangement uses TRBV5-1 and TRBJ2-7; tentative D call: TRBD2 (6 bases). Germline CDR1 is SGHRS and CDR2 is YFSETQ. The CDR3 spans 15 residues. The V end lost 4 bases, the J end lost 6 bases, and 20 bases lay between the germline ends. CDR3 region: CASSPRAGIEVEQYF. The CDR3 DNA is TGCGCCAGCAGCCCCAGGGCGGGAATTGAGGTCGAGCAGTACTTC.

This clone was recorded once. The chain joins TRBV6-1 to TRBJ1-5; 8 bases align to TRBD1. Germline lookup yields CDR1 MNHNS and CDR2 SASEGT. V lost 4 bases to trimming and J lost 3 bases; unmatched junction nucleotides: 11. The CDR3 sequence is 17 residues long. As DNA, the CDR3 is TGTGCCAGCAGTGCTCTCGCTGGACAGGGATACAATCAGCCCCAGCATTTT. It yields the protein CASSALAGQGYNQPQHF.